The following is a TCR beta chain sequence with its context. Its antigen is still unknown. The sample originates from a study of cytomegalovirus exposure and HLA in healthy donors. Study-wide results and limits: Available immune exposure information was restricted to CMV serostatus only. Cytomegalovirus-associated status was assigned to about 160 TCR beta chains. The authors later found HLA-associated TCR beta chains more clonally expanded than equally common others.

The PCR contained 60 Vbeta and 13 Jbeta primers. Libraries were prepared by immunoSEQ multiplex PCR; TCRdb keeps only in-frame clonotypes and omits some of them. The data show about 37,000 clones, about four fifths seen once. Germline V gives CDR1 MNHNY, CDR2 SVGAGI (reference sequence). There are 13 residues in the CDR3. V was clipped by 6 bases and J by 7 bases; unmatched bases: 6. The source of this sequence is a woman aged 40 to 50 in good health and CMV-seronegative. This chain connects TRBV6-6 to TRBJ1-2; 9 bases align to TRBD1. The material sequenced was PBMCs. CDR3 DNA: TGTGCCAGCAGCCCTACACAGGGGGCTGGCTACACCTTC. This gives the protein CASSPTQGAGYTF.